This T cell receptor beta chain was sequenced for a study of CD8 T cells in Susac syndrome. This CDR3 has 14 residues. CDR1 is SNHLY and CDR2 is FYNNEI in the germline V gene. Between the trimmed V and J ends, which lost 5 bases and 0 bases, there was a span of 10 bases. Reverse transcription of roughly 0.5 to 1 ug RNA was carried out with random hexamers. TCRdb reprocessed the immunoSEQ multiplex PCR reads via MiXCR and lists one record per CDR3 protein. Here the sample spans more than 40,000 distinct CDR3 sequences, 90% to 95% being singletons. The clonotype comes from a human donor in good health. Sequenced material: CD8+ T cells from PBMCs. The chain joins TRBV2 to TRBJ1-1; perhaps TRBD1 as D (5 bases). CDR3 protein: CASSLGGLNTEAFF. The CDR3 nucleotides read TGTGCCAGCAGTCTTGGGGGACTGAACACTGAAGCTTTCTTT.